The clone carrying this TCR beta chain was observed many times. Its antigen is undetermined. V shed 6 bases and J 6 bases; nucleotides not matched to a gene: 3. The CDR3 contains 13 residues. Germline CDR1 reads MNHEY; CDR2 reads SVGEGT. Ophthalmopathy in the patients scored at least 3 on Clinical Activity Score and at least 4 on NOSPECS grade, lasting under 3 months. Uncontrolled infection, other autoimmune disease, pregnancy or lactation led to exclusion. The source of the sample is a study of T cells in Graves' hyperthyroidism and ophthalmopathy. Study-wide results and caveats: Appearing also in blood were most of the thyroid clonotypes expanded above 0.001.

Authors of the study amplified TCR beta CDR3 regions from RNA transcripts. The TCR CDR3 first-round RT-PCR relied on the HTBI primer set. From the multiplex PCR reads, TCRdb called clonotypes with MiXCR, one entry per CDR3 protein. The sample lists around 520,000 distinct CDR3 sequences, around a quarter seen once, with 11% in the top ten. Sequenced: blood. The source is a woman aged 25 to 45 with Graves' ophthalmopathy. This chain links TRBV6-2 or TRBV6-3 with TRBJ2-3; TRBD2 agrees at 10 bases. This CDR3 is CASRSSGGDTQYF. For the CDR3, the DNA is TGTGCCAGCAGGTCTAGCGGGGGTGATACGCAGTATTTT.